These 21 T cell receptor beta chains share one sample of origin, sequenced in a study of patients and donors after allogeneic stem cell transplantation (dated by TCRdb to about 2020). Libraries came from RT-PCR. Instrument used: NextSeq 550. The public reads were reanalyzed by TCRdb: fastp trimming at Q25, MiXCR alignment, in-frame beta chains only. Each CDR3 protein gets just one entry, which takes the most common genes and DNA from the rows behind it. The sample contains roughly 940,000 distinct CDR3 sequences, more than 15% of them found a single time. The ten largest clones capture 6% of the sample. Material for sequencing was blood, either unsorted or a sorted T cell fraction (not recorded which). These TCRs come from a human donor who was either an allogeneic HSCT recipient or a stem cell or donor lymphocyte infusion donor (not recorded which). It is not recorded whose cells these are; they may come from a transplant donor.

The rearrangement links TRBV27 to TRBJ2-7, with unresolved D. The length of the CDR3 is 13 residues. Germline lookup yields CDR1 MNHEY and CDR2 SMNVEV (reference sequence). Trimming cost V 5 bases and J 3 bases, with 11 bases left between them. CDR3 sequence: CASSELGDYEQYF. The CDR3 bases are TGTGCCAGCAGTGAACTTGGGGACTACGAGCAGTACTTC.

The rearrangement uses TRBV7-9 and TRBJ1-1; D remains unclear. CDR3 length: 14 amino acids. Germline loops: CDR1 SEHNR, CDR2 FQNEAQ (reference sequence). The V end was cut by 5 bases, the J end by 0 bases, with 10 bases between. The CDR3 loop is CASSQYTVNTEAFF. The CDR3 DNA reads TGTGCCAGCAGCCAATACACTGTGAACACTGAAGCTTTCTTT.

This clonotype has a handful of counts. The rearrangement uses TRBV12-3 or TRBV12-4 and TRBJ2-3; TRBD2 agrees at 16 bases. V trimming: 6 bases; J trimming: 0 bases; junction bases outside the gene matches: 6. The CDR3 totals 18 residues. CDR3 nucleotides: TGTGCCAGCAGGGGGACTAGCGGGAGGGCTACTAGCACAGATACGCAGTATTTT. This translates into CASRGTSGRATSTDTQYF.

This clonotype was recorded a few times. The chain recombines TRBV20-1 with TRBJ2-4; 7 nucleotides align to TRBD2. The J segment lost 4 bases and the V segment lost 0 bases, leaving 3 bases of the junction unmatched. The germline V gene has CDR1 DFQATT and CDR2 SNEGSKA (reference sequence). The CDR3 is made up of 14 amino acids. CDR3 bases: TGCAGTGCTAGAGAAAGGACTAGTAAAAACATTCAGTACTTC. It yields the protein CSARERTSKNIQYF.

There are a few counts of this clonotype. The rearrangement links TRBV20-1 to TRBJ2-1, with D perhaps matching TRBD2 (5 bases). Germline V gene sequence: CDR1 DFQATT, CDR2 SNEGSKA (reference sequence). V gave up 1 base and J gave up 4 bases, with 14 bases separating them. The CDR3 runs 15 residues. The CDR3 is CSARGSTIQYNEQFF. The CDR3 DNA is TGCAGTGCTAGAGGTTCGACTATCCAATACAATGAGCAGTTCTTC.

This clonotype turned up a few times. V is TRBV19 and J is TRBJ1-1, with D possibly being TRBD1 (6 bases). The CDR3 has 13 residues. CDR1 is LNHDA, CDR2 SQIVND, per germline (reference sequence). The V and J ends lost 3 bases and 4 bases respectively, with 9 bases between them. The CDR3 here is CASSIVRGTEAFF. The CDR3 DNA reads TGTGCCAGTAGTATCGTCAGGGGCACTGAAGCTTTCTTT.

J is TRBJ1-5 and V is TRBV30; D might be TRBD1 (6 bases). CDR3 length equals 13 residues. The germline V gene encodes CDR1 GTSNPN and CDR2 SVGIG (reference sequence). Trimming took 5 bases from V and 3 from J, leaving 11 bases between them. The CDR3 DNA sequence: TGTGCCTGGGATGGACAGAACAATCAGCCCCAGCATTTT. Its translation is CAWDGQNNQPQHF.

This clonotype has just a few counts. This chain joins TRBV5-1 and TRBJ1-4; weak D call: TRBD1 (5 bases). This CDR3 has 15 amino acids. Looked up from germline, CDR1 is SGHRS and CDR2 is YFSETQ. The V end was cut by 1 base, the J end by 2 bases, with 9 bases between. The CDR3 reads CASSLLGVTNEKLFF. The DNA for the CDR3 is TGCGCCAGCAGCTTGCTAGGGGTGACTAATGAAAAACTGTTTTTT.

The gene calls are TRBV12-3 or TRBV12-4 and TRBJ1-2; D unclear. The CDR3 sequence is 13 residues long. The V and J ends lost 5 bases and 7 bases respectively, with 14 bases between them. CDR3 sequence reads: CASSQRTGSGYTF. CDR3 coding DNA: TGTGCCAGCAGTCAACGGACGGGAAGTGGCTACACCTTC.

CDR3 coding DNA: TGTGCCAGCAGGCCGGCACCTCAAGAGACCCAGTACTTC. It translates to CASRPAPQETQYF. The chain uses TRBV11-2 and TRBJ2-5; D remains ambiguous. V lost 6 bases to trimming and J lost 2 bases, with 10 bases between them. The CDR3 loop spans 13 amino acids. CDR1 and CDR2 (germline): SGHAT, FQNNGV.

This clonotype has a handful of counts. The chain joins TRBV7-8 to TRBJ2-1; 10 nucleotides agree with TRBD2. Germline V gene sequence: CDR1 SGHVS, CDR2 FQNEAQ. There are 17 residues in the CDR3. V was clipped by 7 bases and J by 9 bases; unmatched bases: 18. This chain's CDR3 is CASILGLAIHSRGEQFF. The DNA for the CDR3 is TGTGCCAGCATATTGGGACTAGCGATCCATTCGAGGGGTGAGCAGTTCTTC.

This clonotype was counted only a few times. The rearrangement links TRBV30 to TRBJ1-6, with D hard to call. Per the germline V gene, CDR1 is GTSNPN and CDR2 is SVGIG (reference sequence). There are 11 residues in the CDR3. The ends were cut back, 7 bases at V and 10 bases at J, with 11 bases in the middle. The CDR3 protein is CASGRESPLHF. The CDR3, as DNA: TGTGCCTCCGGGAGGGAGTCACCCCTCCACTTT.

CDR3 region: CASSFMGDRFEQYF. The CDR3 DNA is TGTGCCAGCAGTTTTATGGGTGACAGGTTTGAGCAGTACTTC. The J gene is TRBJ2-7, the V gene TRBV12-3 or TRBV12-4; tentative D call: TRBD1 (6 bases). With 3 bases removed from V and 7 bases from J, the gap between germline ends came to 16 bases. The CDR3 loop spans 14 amino acids.

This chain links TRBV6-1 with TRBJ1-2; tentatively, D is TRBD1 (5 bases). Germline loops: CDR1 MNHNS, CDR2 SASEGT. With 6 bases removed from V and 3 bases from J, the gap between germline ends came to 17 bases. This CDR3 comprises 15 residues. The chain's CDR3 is CASSRSLRDHYGYTF. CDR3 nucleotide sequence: TGTGCCAGCAGCCGGTCCCTCAGGGATCACTATGGCTACACCTTC.

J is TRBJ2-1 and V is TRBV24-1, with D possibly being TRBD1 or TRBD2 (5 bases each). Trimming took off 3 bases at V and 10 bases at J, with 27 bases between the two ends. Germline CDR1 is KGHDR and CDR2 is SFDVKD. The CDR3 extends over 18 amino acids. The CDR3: CATSDPLGGWGGGGEQFF. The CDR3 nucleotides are TGTGCCACCAGTGATCCCCTAGGCGGTTGGGGCGGAGGAGGCGAGCAGTTCTTC.

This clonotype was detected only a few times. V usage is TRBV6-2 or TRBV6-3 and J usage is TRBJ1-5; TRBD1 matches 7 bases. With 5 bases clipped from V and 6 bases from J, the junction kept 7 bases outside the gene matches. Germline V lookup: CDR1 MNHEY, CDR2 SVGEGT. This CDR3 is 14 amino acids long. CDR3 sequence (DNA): TGTGCCAGCAGTGCAGGGGGAAGGAGTCAGCCCCAGCATTTT. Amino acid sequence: CASSAGGRSQPQHF.

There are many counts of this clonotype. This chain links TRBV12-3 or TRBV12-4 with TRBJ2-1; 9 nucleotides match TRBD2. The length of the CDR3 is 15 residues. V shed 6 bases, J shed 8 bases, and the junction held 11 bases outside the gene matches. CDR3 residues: CASRQAGGHLDEQFF. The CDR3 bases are TGTGCCAGCAGGCAAGCGGGGGGCCATCTGGATGAGCAGTTCTTC.

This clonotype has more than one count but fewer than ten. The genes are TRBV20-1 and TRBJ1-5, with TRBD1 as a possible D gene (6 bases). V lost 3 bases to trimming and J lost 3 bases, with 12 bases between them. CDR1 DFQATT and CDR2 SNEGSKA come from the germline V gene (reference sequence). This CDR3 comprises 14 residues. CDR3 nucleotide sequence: TGCAGTGCTAGGAGAACAGGGATCAATCAGCCCCAGCATTTT. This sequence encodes CSARRTGINQPQHF.

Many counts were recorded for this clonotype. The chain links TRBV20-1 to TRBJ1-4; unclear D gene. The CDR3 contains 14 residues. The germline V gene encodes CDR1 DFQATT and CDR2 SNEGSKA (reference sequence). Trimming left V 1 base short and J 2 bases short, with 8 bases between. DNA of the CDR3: TGCAGTGCTAGAGCGGGTTCGACTAATGAAAAACTGTTTTTT. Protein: CSARAGSTNEKLFF.

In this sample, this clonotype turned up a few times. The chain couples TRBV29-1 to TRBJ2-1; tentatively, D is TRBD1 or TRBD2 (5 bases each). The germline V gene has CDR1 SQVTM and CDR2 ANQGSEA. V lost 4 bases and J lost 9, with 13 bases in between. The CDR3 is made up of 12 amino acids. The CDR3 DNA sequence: TGCAGCGTTGCCCGGGGACGAATTGAGCAGTTCTTC. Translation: CSVARGRIEQFF.

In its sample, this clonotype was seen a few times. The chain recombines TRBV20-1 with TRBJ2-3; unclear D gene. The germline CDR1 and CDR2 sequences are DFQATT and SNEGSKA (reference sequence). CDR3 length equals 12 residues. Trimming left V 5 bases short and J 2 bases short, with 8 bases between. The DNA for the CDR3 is TGCAGTGCTGACCCCCCCACAGATACGCAGTATTTT. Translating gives CSADPPTDTQYF.